This T cell receptor beta chain was recorded in a study of T cells in Graves' hyperthyroidism and ophthalmopathy. The CDR3 is 15 amino acids. CDR1 is LNHDA and CDR2 is SQIVND in the germline V gene (reference sequence). Trimming cost V 5 bases and J 6 bases; bases outside gene matches: 9. RNA transcripts served as the template for amplifying TCR beta CDR3 regions. HTBI primers drove first-round RT-PCR of the TCR CDR3. From the multiplex PCR reads, TCRdb called clonotypes with MiXCR, one entry per CDR3 protein. The sample gives hundreds of thousands of distinct CDR3 sequences, 35% of which show up once; around 29% is in the top ten.

The source is a woman aged 40 to 50 with Graves' hyperthyroidism. The chain has TRBV19 and TRBJ2-2; 7 positions agree with TRBD1. The sample comprised blood. This chain's CDR3 is CASSPPGQWSGELFF. For the CDR3, the DNA is TGTGCCAGTAGTCCGCCGGGACAGTGGTCCGGGGAGCTGTTTTTT.